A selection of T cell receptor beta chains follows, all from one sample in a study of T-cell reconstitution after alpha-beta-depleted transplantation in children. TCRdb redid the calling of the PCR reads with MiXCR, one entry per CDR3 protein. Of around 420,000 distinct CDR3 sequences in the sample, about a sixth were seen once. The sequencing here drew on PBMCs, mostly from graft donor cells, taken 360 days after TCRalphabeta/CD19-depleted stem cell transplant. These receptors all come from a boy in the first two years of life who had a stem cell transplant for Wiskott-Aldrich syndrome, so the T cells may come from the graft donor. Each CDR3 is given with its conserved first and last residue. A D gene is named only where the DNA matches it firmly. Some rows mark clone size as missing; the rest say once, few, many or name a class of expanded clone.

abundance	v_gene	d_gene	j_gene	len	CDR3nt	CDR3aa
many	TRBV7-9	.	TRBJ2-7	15	TGTGCCAGCAGCCCGACCGGACAGTTCTCCTACGAGCAGTACTTC	CASSPTGQFSYEQYF
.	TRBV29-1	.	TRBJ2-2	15	TGCAGCGTTGGCAAGGGACTCCGGCGCACCGGGGAGCTGTTTTTT	CSVGKGLRRTGELFF
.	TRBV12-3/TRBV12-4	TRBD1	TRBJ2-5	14	TGTGCCAGCAGTTTAGACAGGGGATGGGAGACCCAGTACTTC	CASSLDRGWETQYF
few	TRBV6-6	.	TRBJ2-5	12	TGTGCCAGCAGTTACGTGGAAGAGACCCAGTACTTC	CASSYVEETQYF
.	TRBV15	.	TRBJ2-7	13	TGTGCCACCAGCAGAGGTCTCGGTTACGAGCAGTACTTC	CATSRGLGYEQYF
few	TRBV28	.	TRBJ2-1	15	TGTGCCAGCAGTTTGGGTAAAAGCTCCTACAATGAGCAGTTCTTC	CASSLGKSSYNEQFF
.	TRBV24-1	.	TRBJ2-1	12	TGTGCCACCAGTGATAAGGACAGCCGGCAGTTCTTC	CATSDKDSRQFF
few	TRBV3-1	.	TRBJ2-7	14	TGTGCCAGCAGCCAAGATATCGCAGGGACCGAGCAGTACTTC	CASSQDIAGTEQYF
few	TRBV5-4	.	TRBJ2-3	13	TGTGCCAGCAGCCATTCGTCCTCTCGTACGCAGTATTTT	CASSHSSSRTQYF
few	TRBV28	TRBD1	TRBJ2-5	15	TGTGCCAGCAGTTTAGGAGGGACAGGGGAGAGGGCCCAGTACTTC	CASSLGGTGERAQYF
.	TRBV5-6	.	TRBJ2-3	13	TGTGCCAGCAGCTATGACAGTCCAGATACGCAGTATTTT	CASSYDSPDTQYF
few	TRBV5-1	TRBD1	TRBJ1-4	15	TGCGCCAGCAGCTCCCGACAGGGTCGGGATGAAAAACTGTTTTTT	CASSSRQGRDEKLFF
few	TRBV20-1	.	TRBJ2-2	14	TGCAGTGCTAGAGATCGGCAGAACACCGGGGAGCTGTTTTTT	CSARDRQNTGELFF
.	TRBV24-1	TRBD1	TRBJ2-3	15	TGTGCCACCAGTGATACGGGACAGCGCACAGATACGCAGTATTTT	CATSDTGQRTDTQYF
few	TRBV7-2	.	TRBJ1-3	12	TGTGCCAGCAGCTTAATGGAACACACCATATATTTT	CASSLMEHTIYF
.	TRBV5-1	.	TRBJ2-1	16	TGCGCCAGCAGCCCTAGGAGGTCTAGCTCCTACAATGAGCAGTTCTTC	CASSPRRSSSYNEQFF
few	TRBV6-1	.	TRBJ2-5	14	TGTGCCACCCAGAGGGCCCAGCGGCAAGAGACCCAGTACTTC	CATQRAQRQETQYF
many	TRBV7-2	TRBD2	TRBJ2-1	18	TGTGCCAGCAGCTTAATGCGGTCAGCGGGAGGGCGGGGCAATGAGCAGTTCTTC	CASSLMRSAGGRGNEQFF